Listed below are T cell receptor beta chains from one sample, sequenced in a study of CD4+ T cells in melanoma. Sequenced by immunoSEQ multiplex PCR; TCRdb stores in-frame clones only, minus some. Here the sample spans 10,000 or so clones, around 62% being singletons. The sample was cells from a culture (not recorded whether cultured in vitro). These receptors were obtained from a human donor with melanoma. CDR3s include the opening cysteine and the closing phenylalanine or tryptophan. The order of the fields is D gene, clone size, J gene, V gene, CDR3 protein, CDR3 DNA. D genes are given only for firm matches. Clone sizes are given selectively: once, few, many, or a class where the clone is expanded.

>NA|few|TRBJ1-1|TRBV2
CASSEEWTEAFF
TGTGCCAGCAGTGAGGAGTGGACTGAAGCTTTCTTT
>NA|NA|TRBJ2-5|TRBV5-1
CASREGTQETQYF
TGCGCCAGCAGGGAGGGTACACAAGAGACCCAGTACTTC
>TRBD1|NA|TRBJ1-1|TRBV5-1
CASSLRTGLNTEAFF
TGCGCCAGCAGCTTGAGGACAGGTTTGAACACTGAAGCTTTCTTT
>TRBD1|NA|TRBJ1-4|TRBV5-6
CASSLLGQRGNNEKLFF
TGTGCCAGCAGCTTGTTGGGACAGCGGGGGAATAATGAAAAACTGTTTTTT
>NA|NA|TRBJ1-1|TRBV21-1
CASSKGGPFF
TGTGCCAGCAGCAAGGGCGGGCCTTTCTTT
>NA|once|TRBJ1-2|TRBV13
CASSLESYGRPKNYGYTF
TGTGCCAGCAGCCTAGAGTCGTACGGGCGACCAAAAAACTATGGCTACACCTTC
>TRBD1|NA|TRBJ1-4|TRBV10-3
CATSGTGSNEKLFF
TGTGCCACGAGTGGGACAGGGTCTAATGAAAAACTGTTTTTT
>TRBD1|NA|TRBJ2-5|TRBV2
CASTASRTGTKTQYF
TGTGCCAGCACGGCCTCCAGGACAGGGACGAAGACCCAGTACTTC
>NA|NA|TRBJ1-6|TRBV5-1
CANSLTGLSPLHF
TGCGCCAACAGCTTAACAGGGCTGTCCCCCCTCCACTTT
>TRBD2|NA|TRBJ2-3|TRBV11-2
CASSLAGLGVRDTQYF
TGTGCCAGCAGCTTAGCGGGACTAGGGGTGCGGGATACGCAGTATTTT
>TRBD1|NA|TRBJ1-4|TRBV11-2
CASTSRTGGIIKLFF
TGTGCCAGCACCTCAAGGACAGGGGGTATAATCAAACTGTTTTTT
>TRBD1|NA|TRBJ1-5|TRBV2
CASSEAWTGIASQPQHF
TGTGCCAGCAGTGAAGCGTGGACAGGAATAGCAAGTCAGCCCCAGCATTTT
>NA|few|TRBJ2-1|TRBV6-1
CASTFSTREQFF
TGTGCCAGCACCTTCAGCACGAGGGAGCAGTTCTTC
>TRBD2|NA|TRBJ2-2|TRBV4-1
CASSPKVQRGVRGTGELFF
TGCGCCAGCAGCCCCAAGGTCCAGCGGGGGGTTCGCGGCACCGGGGAGCTGTTTTTT
>NA|NA|TRBJ2-2|TRBV5-1
CASSSDGNTGELFF
TGCGCCAGCAGTTCGGACGGGAACACCGGGGAGCTGTTTTTT
>NA|few|TRBJ2-1|TRBV11-2
CASSLGRGVDRNNEQFF
TGTGCCAGCAGCTTAGGGCGCGGGGTCGATCGTAATAATGAGCAGTTCTTC
>TRBD1|NA|TRBJ2-5|TRBV11-2
CASSLAGQYQETQYF
TGTGCCAGCAGCTTAGCGGGACAGTATCAAGAGACCCAGTACTTC
>TRBD2|NA|TRBJ2-5|TRBV28
CATRGTGGREETQYF
TGTGCCACCCGGGGGACGGGGGGGCGGGAGGAGACCCAGTACTTC
>TRBD2|NA|TRBJ2-1|TRBV2
CASSETTSGVYEQFF
TGTGCCAGCAGTGAAACGACTAGCGGGGTCTATGAGCAGTTCTTC
>NA|NA|TRBJ2-1|TRBV5-1
CASSPGSGDNEQFF
TGCGCCAGCAGCCCGGGTTCGGGCGACAATGAGCAGTTCTTC
>TRBD2|few|TRBJ2-7|TRBV9
CASSVTSGVHEQYF
TGTGCCAGCAGCGTCACTAGCGGGGTCCACGAGCAGTACTTC
>NA|NA|TRBJ2-5|TRBV7-9
CASSLERGKETQYF
TGTGCCAGCAGCTTAGAAAGGGGAAAAGAGACCCAGTACTTC
>NA|NA|TRBJ2-1|TRBV25-1
CASSERARGEQFF
TGTGCCAGCAGTGAACGGGCGCGGGGTGAGCAGTTCTTC
>NA|once|TRBJ1-5|TRBV19
CATTRAAGTGQPQHF
TGTGCCACCACGCGCGCGGCAGGGACTGGGCAGCCCCAGCATTTT
>TRBD1|NA|TRBJ1-6|TRBV7-7
CASSLGRGHDSYNSPLHF
TGTGCTAGCAGCTTAGGCAGGGGGCATGACTCCTATAATTCACCCCTCCACTTT
>NA|NA|TRBJ1-6|TRBV30
CAWSVSAAVSSPLHF
TGTGCCTGGAGTGTCTCTGCGGCAGTGAGCTCACCCCTCCACTTT
>NA|NA|TRBJ2-1|TRBV7-9
CASSTKLTHNEQFF
TGTGCCAGCTCCACAAAGTTGACACACAATGAGCAGTTCTTC
>TRBD2|NA|TRBJ2-3|TRBV2
CASSEVSGGPIDTQYF
TGTGCCAGCAGTGAAGTTAGCGGGGGCCCCATCGATACGCAGTATTTT
>NA|few|TRBJ2-7|TRBV6-5
CASSRDADYEQYF
TGTGCCAGCAGTAGGGACGCGGACTACGAGCAGTACTTC
>NA|few|TRBJ1-6|TRBV4-1
CASSQGKGEPWNSPLHF
TGCGCCAGCAGCCAAGGGAAAGGGGAACCATGGAATTCACCCCTCCACTTT
>NA|few|TRBJ2-1|TRBV14
CASSQGGHGAEQFF
TGTGCCAGCAGCCAGGGGGGGCACGGGGCCGAGCAGTTCTTC
>NA|NA|TRBJ2-5|TRBV11-2
CASSRRHPAQYF
TGTGCCAGCAGCCGACGACATCCCGCCCAGTACTTC
>NA|NA|TRBJ1-2|TRBV5-8
CASSLLGGGQNYGYTF
TGTGCCAGCAGCTTGCTGGGAGGAGGACAGAACTATGGCTACACCTTC
>NA|NA|TRBJ1-2|TRBV27
CASSLMGGTWTNYGYTF
TGTGCCAGCAGTTTAATGGGGGGAACCTGGACAAACTATGGCTACACCTTC
>NA|NA|TRBJ2-7|TRBV11-2
CASRIWTIEQYF
TGTGCCAGCAGGATTTGGACAATCGAGCAGTACTTC
>TRBD1|NA|TRBJ2-1|TRBV5-1
CASSLGQGARMEQFF
TGCGCCAGCAGCTTGGGACAGGGGGCGCGCATGGAGCAGTTCTTC
>NA|NA|TRBJ1-1|TRBV5-1
CASSMQGTGPGWFEAFF
TGCGCCAGCAGCATGCAGGGGACCGGGCCTGGTTGGTTTGAAGCTTTCTTT
>NA|few|TRBJ1-5|TRBV6-5
CASSYGRSPKQPQHF
TGTGCCAGCAGTTACGGTAGGAGTCCGAAGCAGCCCCAGCATTTT
>NA|NA|TRBJ1-5|TRBV6-1
CASTFMGETKHF
TGTGCCAGCACCTTTATGGGCGAGACTAAGCATTTT
>TRBD1|NA|TRBJ2-5|TRBV6-6
CASSYSHRGGETQYF
TGTGCCAGCAGTTACTCGCACAGGGGTGGAGAGACCCAGTACTTC
>NA|NA|TRBJ1-5|TRBV2
CASSRQFLADQPQHF
TGTGCCAGCAGCCGACAGTTTCTTGCGGATCAGCCCCAGCATTTT
>NA|few|TRBJ2-5|TRBV2
CASSITWTQYF
TGTGCCAGCTCCATCACGTGGACCCAGTACTTC
>NA|NA|TRBJ1-2|TRBV5-6
CASGTVTYGYTF
TGTGCCAGCGGCACAGTGACCTATGGCTACACCTTC
>NA|few|TRBJ1-6|TRBV9
CASSVGPTRANSPLHF
TGTGCCAGCAGCGTAGGACCTACGCGGGCGAATTCACCCCTCCACTTT
>NA|few|TRBJ2-7|TRBV7-3
CASSPSGGSYEQYF
TGTGCCAGCAGCCCGTCAGGCGGCTCCTACGAGCAGTACTTC
>NA|NA|TRBJ1-5|TRBV6-1
CAPPRAGNQPQHF
TGTGCCCCCCCCCGCGCGGGCAATCAGCCCCAGCATTTT
>NA|few|TRBJ1-2|TRBV2
CASKPRPGLGYTF
TGTGCCAGCAAACCGCGGCCCGGGCTAGGCTACACCTTC
>TRBD2|NA|TRBJ2-3|TRBV5-6
CASSLTSGGVFRQYF
TGTGCCAGCAGCCTGACTAGCGGGGGGGTCTTTAGGCAGTATTTT